This TCR beta chain was retrieved from a study of blood T cell repertoires in COVID-19. Overall study context: Some COVID-19 samples were acute and others convalescent; all came from the United States, Italy and Spain. Sample material is recorded as cDNA or gDNA derived from T cells, B-cell-depleted T cells, or PBMCs.

Germline-derived CDR1 and CDR2 are SQVTM and ANQGSEA. V lost 6 bases and J 8 bases, leaving 17 bases between the germline ends. The CDR3 length is 13 residues. Original processing methods: By means of reference gene primer amplification, nucleated cell counts were estimated. Measured with immunoSEQ multiplex PCR; TCRdb has only the in-frame clones, and not every one. The DNA gave D and trimming, while V, J and clone size come from that table. The sample shows 130,000 to 150,000 clones, roughly 84% of them seen only once. What was sequenced was peripheral blood. The TCR sequence derives from a human donor in a cohort sampled during active COVID-19. The rearrangement uses TRBV29-1 and TRBJ1-5; D may be TRBD1 (5 bases). CDR3 sequence: CSVRVGTVEPQHF. CDR3 DNA sequence: TGCAGCGTCAGGGTCGGGACTGTCGAGCCCCAGCATTTT.